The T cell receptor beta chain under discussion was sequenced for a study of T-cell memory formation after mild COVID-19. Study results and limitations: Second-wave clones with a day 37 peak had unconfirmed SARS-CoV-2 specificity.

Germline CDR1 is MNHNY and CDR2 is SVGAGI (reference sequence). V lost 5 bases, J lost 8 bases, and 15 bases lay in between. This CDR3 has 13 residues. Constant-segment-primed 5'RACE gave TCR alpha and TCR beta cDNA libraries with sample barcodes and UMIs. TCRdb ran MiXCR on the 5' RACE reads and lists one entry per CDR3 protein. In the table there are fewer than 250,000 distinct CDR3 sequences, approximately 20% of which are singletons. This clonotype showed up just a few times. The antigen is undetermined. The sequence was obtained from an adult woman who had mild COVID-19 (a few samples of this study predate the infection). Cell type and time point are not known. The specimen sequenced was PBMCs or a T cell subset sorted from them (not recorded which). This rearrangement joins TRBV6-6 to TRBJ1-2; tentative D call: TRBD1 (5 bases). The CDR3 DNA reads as TGTGCCAGCAGTAGGGAGGGGTTTAGGGGCTACACCTTC. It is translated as CASSREGFRGYTF.